This T cell receptor beta chain derives from a study of technical replicates of blood from several donors. V lost 3 bases to trimming and J lost 12 bases, with 11 bases between them. CDR1 MGHRA and CDR2 YSYEKL come from the germline V gene. The CDR3 extends over 11 amino acids. Clones were sequenced by immunoSEQ multiplex PCR, and TCRdb holds only the in-frame ones, with some missing. The sample includes 95,000 or so clones, approximately 95% seen only once; the top ten take almost 0.35%. This TCR derives from a human donor in good health. The V call is TRBV4-1, the J call TRBJ1-2; D is perhaps TRBD1 (5 bases). The sequencing sample was made of T cells isolated from PBMCs. The CDR3 is CASSHSGWHTF. As DNA, the CDR3 is TGCGCCAGCAGCCATTCAGGGTGGCACACCTTC.